A single sample gave rise to the 12 T cell receptor beta chains below, sequenced in a study of blood T cell repertoires in COVID-19. Measured with immunoSEQ multiplex PCR; TCRdb has only the in-frame clones, and not every one. The table lists 95,000 to 150,000 clones, 84% of them singletons. Sequenced sample: PBMCs or T cells enriched from blood (not recorded which). These receptors originate from a woman aged 25 to 39 who had recovered from COVID-19.

V gene TRBV10-3 combines with J gene TRBJ1-2, with D maybe TRBD1 (5 bases). V was trimmed by 4 bases and J by 6 bases, leaving 15 bases between them. CDR3 length equals 14 residues. Germline assignment: CDR1 ENHRY and CDR2 SYGVKD. CDR3 amino acids: CAISVGQGIDGYTF. The CDR3 nucleotides read TGTGCCATCAGTGTCGGGCAGGGAATAGATGGCTACACCTTC.

J is TRBJ1-6 and V is TRBV28; D is ambiguous. The V gene lost 2 bases and the J gene lost 7 bases, with 15 bases spanning the gap. Per germline, CDR1 MDHEN and CDR2 SYDVKM. The CDR3 consists of 16 residues. This CDR3 is CASSLRQIRRNSPLHF. CDR3 nucleotides: TGTGCCAGCAGTTTACGTCAGATACGGAGAAATTCACCCCTCCACTTT.

V usage is TRBV30 and J usage is TRBJ2-1; 7 nucleotides agree with TRBD1. Trimming took 2 bases from V and 5 from J; bases not matched to a gene: 6. Germline-derived CDR1 and CDR2 are GTSNPN and SVGIG (reference sequence). The CDR3 covers 14 residues. In DNA form, the CDR3 reads TGTGCCTGGAGTAACGGGGACAGAGACAATGAGCAGTTCTTC. It is translated as CAWSNGDRDNEQFF.

The CDR3 here is CASSSAQLAGVLPDTQYF. CDR3 in DNA: TGTGCCAGCAGCTCGGCACAGCTGGCGGGAGTTCTCCCGGATACGCAGTATTTT. V gene TRBV9 combines with J gene TRBJ2-3, with 7 bases lining up with TRBD2. Germline V gene sequence: CDR1 SGDLS, CDR2 YYNGEE. The CDR3 spans 18 residues. V dropped 4 bases and J dropped 6; count of bases not matched to a gene: 20.

This clone was observed a few times. This chain links TRBV5-8 with TRBJ1-5, with D possibly being TRBD1 (5 bases). There are 17 residues in the CDR3. Germline assignment: CDR1 SGHTS and CDR2 YDEGEE. Deletions cut 5 bases from V and 1 base from J, with 19 bases between. Here the CDR3 DNA reads TGTGCCAGCAGGAACGTGAGACAGAGTCTGAGCAATCAGCCCCAGCATTTT. Amino acid sequence: CASRNVRQSLSNQPQHF. The full variable domain, with the rest looked up from reference TRBV5-8 and TRBJ1-5, is EAGVTQSPTHLIKTRGQQATLRCSPISGHTSVYWYQQALGLGLQFLLWYDEGEERNRGNFPPRFSGRQFPNYSSELNVNALELEDSALYLCASRNVRQSLSNQPQHFGDGTRLSIL.

The chain joins TRBV20-1 to TRBJ2-1; D ambiguous. The V end was cut by 5 bases, the J end by 4 bases, with 6 bases between. CDR3 length: 11 amino acids. The germline V gene has CDR1 DFQATT and CDR2 SNEGSKA (reference sequence). CDR3 region: CSASKYNEQFF. DNA for the CDR3: TGCAGTGCTTCAAAATACAATGAGCAGTTCTTC.

The rearrangement links TRBV29-1 to TRBJ1-5; 8 nucleotides align to TRBD1. This CDR3 has 16 amino acids. J was trimmed by 0 bases and V by 6 bases; bases with no gene match: 10. Germline values: CDR1 SQVTM, CDR2 ANQGSEA. The CDR3 DNA is TGCAGCGTAGTAGATGGGACAGGCCTTAGCAATCAGCCCCAGCATTTT. Its translation: CSVVDGTGLSNQPQHF. Based on the CDR3 plus reference TRBV29-1 and TRBJ1-5, the full variable domain is SAVISQKPSRDICQRGTSLTIQCQVDSQVTMMFWYRQQPGQSLTLIATANQGSEATYESGFVIDKFPISRPNLTFSTLTVSNMSPEDSSIYLCSVVDGTGLSNQPQHFGDGTRLSIL.

The chain combines TRBV28 with TRBJ2-5; 7 bases line up with TRBD2. Germline V CDR1 and CDR2: MDHEN, SYDVKM. The CDR3 spans 17 residues. V dropped 2 bases and J dropped 0; count of bases not matched to a gene: 9. Here the CDR3 DNA reads TGTGCCAGCAGTTTACGGGAGGAGGTATGGTACCAAGAGACCCAGTACTTC. Its translation is CASSLREEVWYQETQYF.

About this clone itself: Just one base apart from a much larger clone, this may be a read error. In the same sample, other DNA sequences code for this CDR3. The chain uses TRBV5-1 and TRBJ1-1, with D possibly being TRBD1 (6 bases). The V end was cut by 2 bases, the J end by 1 base, with 6 bases between. Germline-derived CDR1 and CDR2 are SGHRS and YFSETQ. CDR3 length: 13 residues. CDR3 bases: TGCGCCAGCAGCTTACAGGGGAACACTGAAGCTTTCTTT. Translating gives CASSLQGNTEAFF.

The chain couples TRBV12-3 or TRBV12-4 to TRBJ2-1, with D perhaps TRBD1 (5 bases). The CDR3 consists of 12 residues. V dropped 6 bases and J dropped 7 bases, with 10 bases sitting between them. In nucleotides, the CDR3 is TGTGCCAGCAGCCCTCCAGGGAATGAGCAGTTCTTC. Its protein is CASSPPGNEQFF.

J is TRBJ2-1 and V is TRBV29-1, with 9 bases aligning to TRBD2. Germline V CDR1 and CDR2: SQVTM, ANQGSEA. The length of the CDR3 is 14 residues. V shed 5 bases, J shed 4 bases, and the junction held 6 bases outside the gene matches. The CDR3 sequence: CSVSVAGVYNEQFF. The CDR3 bases are TGCAGCGTTTCTGTAGCGGGGGTATACAATGAGCAGTTCTTC.

The chain carries TRBV7-8 and TRBJ2-7; D gene ambiguous. Trimming removed 0 bases at V and 7 bases at J, with 4 bases between. CDR1 is SGHVS and CDR2 is FQNEAQ in the germline V gene. The CDR3 has 11 amino acids. CDR3 coding DNA: TGTGCCAGCAGCTTAGCGCGGGAGCAGTACTTC. This translates into CASSLAREQYF.